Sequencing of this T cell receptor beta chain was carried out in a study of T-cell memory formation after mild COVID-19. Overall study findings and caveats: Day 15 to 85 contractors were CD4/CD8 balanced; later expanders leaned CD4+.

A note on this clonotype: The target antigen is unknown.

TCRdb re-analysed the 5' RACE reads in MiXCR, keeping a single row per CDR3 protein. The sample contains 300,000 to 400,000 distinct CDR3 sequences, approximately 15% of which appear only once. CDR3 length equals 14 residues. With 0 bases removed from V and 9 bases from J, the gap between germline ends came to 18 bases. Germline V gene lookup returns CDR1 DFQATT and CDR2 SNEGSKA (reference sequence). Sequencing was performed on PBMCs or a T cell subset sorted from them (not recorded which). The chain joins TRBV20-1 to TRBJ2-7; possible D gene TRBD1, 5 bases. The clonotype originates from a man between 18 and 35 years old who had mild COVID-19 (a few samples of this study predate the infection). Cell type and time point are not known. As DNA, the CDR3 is TGCAGTGCTAGAGACCACCTCAGGGAAACAAGGCAGTACGTC. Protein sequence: CSARDHLRETRQYV.